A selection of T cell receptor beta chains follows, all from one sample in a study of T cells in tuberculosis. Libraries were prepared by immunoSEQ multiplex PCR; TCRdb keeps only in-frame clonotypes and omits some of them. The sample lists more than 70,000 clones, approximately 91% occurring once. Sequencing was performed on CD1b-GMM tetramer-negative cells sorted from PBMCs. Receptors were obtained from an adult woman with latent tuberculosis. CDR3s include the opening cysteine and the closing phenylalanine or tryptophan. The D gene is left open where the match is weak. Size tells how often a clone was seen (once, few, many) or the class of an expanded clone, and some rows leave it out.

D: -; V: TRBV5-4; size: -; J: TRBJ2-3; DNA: TGTGCCAGCAGCTCCCGCTCGGGGGGCATAGATACGCAGTATTTT; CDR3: CASSSRSGGIDTQYF
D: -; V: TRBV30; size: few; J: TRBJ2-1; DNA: TGTGCCTGGAGTGGCGTCGTCCTTAATGAGCAGTTCTTC; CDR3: CAWSGVVLNEQFF
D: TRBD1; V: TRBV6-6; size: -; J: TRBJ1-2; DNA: TGTGCCAGCAGTTACTCGACAGGGGCTAACTATGGCTACACCTTC; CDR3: CASSYSTGANYGYTF
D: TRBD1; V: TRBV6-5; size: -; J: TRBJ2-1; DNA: TGTGCCAGCAGTTACGTGAGGCAGGGGGCCTACAATGAGCAGTTCTTC; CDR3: CASSYVRQGAYNEQFF
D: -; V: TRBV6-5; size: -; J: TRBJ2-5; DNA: TGTGCCAGCACCCCCAGGGCGGGGTTCGAGACCCAGTACTTC; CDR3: CASTPRAGFETQYF
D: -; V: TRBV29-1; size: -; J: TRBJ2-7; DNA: TGCAGCGTTGACCTCGGAAGGTTGGGCAGCTACGAGCAGTACTTC; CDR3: CSVDLGRLGSYEQYF
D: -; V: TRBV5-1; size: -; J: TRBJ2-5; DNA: TGCGCCAGCAGCTCCCGGGCGGGCATGGGAGAGACCCAGTACTTC; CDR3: CASSSRAGMGETQYF
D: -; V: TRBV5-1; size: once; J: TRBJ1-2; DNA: TGCGCCAGCAGCTTGACGGCCCAGGGGCGCCCACATGGCTACACCTTC; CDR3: CASSLTAQGRPHGYTF
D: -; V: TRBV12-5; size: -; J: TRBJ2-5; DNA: TGTGCTAGTGGTTCTCTGGAGACCCAGTACTTC; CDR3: CASGSLETQYF
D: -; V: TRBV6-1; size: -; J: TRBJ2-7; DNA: TGTGCCAGCAGCAGAGGACGGGATTACGAGCAGTACTTC; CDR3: CASSRGRDYEQYF
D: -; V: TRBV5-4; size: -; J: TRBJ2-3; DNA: TGTGCCAGCAGCACGTCCCCGGGGACAGATACGCAGTATTTT; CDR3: CASSTSPGTDTQYF
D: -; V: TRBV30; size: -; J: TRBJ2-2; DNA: TGTGCCTGGAGGGTTCTGGGGGCAAGTGGTGGCGGGGAGCTGTTTTTT; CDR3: CAWRVLGASGGGELFF
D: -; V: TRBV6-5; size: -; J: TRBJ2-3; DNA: TGTGCCAGCAGTTTATGGCCAGGGGGGACAGATACGCAGTATTTT; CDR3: CASSLWPGGTDTQYF
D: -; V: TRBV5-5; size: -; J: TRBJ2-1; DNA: TGTGCCAGCAGCTTGGGGCAGGGCCTCTACAATGAGCAGTTCTTC; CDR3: CASSLGQGLYNEQFF
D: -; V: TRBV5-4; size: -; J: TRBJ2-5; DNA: TGTGCCAGCAGCGCCACGGCGACTAGGGGTGTTGAGACCCAGTACTTC; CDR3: CASSATATRGVETQYF
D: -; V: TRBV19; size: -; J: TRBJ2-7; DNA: TGTGCCAGTAGTGGCCGACAGAACACCCCCTACGAGCAGTACTTC; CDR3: CASSGRQNTPYEQYF
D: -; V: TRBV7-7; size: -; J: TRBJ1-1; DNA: TGTGCTAGCAGCTGCCCGGGGAACACTGAAGCTTTCTTT; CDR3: CASSCPGNTEAFF
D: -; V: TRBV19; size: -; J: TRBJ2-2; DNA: TGTGCCAGTACTTCTCAGGGTGCCGGGGAGCTGTTTTTT; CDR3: CASTSQGAGELFF
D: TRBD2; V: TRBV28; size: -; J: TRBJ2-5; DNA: TGTGCCAGCAGTTTGGCTAGCGGGGGGGCCGGGACCCAGTACTTC; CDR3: CASSLASGGAGTQYF
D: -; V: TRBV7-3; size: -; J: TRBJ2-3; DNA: TGTGCCAGCAGCCCACGCCTGACCAGGGTGGGGAGCACAGATACGCAGTATTTT; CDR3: CASSPRLTRVGSTDTQYF
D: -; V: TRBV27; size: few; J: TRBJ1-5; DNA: TGTGCCAGCAGCGGACTGGGGAGGGTCAATCAGCCCCAGCATTTT; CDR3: CASSGLGRVNQPQHF
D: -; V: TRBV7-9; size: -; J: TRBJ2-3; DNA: TGTGCCAGCAGCTTAGTTAAAGATACGCAGTATTTT; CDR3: CASSLVKDTQYF
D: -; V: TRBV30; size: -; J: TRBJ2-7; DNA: TGTGCCTGGGGGGGCAGGGGGGCCTACGAGCAGTACTTC; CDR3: CAWGGRGAYEQYF
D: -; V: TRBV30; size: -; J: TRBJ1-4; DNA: TGTGCCTGGAGTTCGGGAAGCCCGGGCGAAAAACTGTTTTTT; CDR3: CAWSSGSPGEKLFF
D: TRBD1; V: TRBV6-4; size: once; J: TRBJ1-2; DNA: TGTGCCAGCAGGACCTCGGCAGGGGGCATAGGACCCTATGGCTACACCTTC; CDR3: CASRTSAGGIGPYGYTF
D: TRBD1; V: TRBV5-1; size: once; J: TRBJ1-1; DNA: TGCGCCAGCAGCCCAAGGACAGGGGGTTTCAGTGGGAACACTGAAGCTTTCTTT; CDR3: CASSPRTGGFSGNTEAFF
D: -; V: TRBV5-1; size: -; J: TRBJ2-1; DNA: TGCGCCAGCCAAGCTCTCGGGGACAATGAGCAGTTCTTC; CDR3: CASQALGDNEQFF
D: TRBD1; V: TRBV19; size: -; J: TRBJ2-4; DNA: TGTGCCAGTAGGGGGACAGGAGACCTAGCCAAAAACATTCAGTACTTC; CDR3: CASRGTGDLAKNIQYF
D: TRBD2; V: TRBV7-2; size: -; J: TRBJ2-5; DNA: TGTGCCAGCAGCTTATTCCCTAGCGGGGGGGCCTGGGAGACCCAGTACTTC; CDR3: CASSLFPSGGAWETQYF
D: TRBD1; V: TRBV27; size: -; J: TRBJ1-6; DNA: TGTGCCAGCAGCTGGGACAGGGGATATGATTCACCCCTCCACTTT; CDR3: CASSWDRGYDSPLHF
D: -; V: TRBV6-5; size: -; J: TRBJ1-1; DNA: TGTGCCAGCAGTTACGAGTTAGGGGTGGGCACTGAAGCTTTCTTT; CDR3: CASSYELGVGTEAFF
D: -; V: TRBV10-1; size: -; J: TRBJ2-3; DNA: TGCGCCAGCAGTGAGTCTGGCTTTTCTAGCACAGATACGCAGTATTTT; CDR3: CASSESGFSSTDTQYF